Listed here are 3 T cell receptor beta chains from one sample, sequenced in a study of blood T cell repertoires in COVID-19. The data were produced by immunoSEQ multiplex PCR, yet TCRdb's version contains in-frame clones alone and is incomplete. The sample yields 150,000 to 200,000 clones, 90% seen once. Sample: peripheral blood. These receptors came from a man aged 45 to 65 with acute or convalescent COVID-19.

This chain joins TRBV4-2 and TRBJ2-2, with D maybe TRBD2 (6 bases). The CDR3 has 17 residues. V lost 0 bases to trimming and J lost 3 bases, with 14 bases between them. Germline V gene sequence: CDR1 LGHNA, CDR2 YNFKEQ. CDR3 region: CASSQEGPWRDTGELFF. CDR3 nucleotide sequence: TGTGCCAGCAGCCAAGAAGGCCCGTGGAGGGACACCGGGGAGCTGTTTTTT.

The chain is built from TRBV4-2 and TRBJ2-1; TRBD2 agrees at 8 bases. V lost 0 bases and J lost 7; bases outside the gene matches: 11. Germline values: CDR1 LGHNA, CDR2 YNFKEQ. The CDR3 runs 17 residues. This CDR3 is CASSQDGTGGPRNEQFF. In DNA, the CDR3 is TGTGCCAGCAGCCAAGATGGAACGGGGGGGCCGCGGAATGAGCAGTTCTTC.

The chain carries TRBV9 and TRBJ1-4, with D perhaps TRBD1 (5 bases). CDR3 length: 17 residues. V was clipped by 0 bases and J by 6 bases, with 18 bases between them. CDR1 is SGDLS, CDR2 YYNGEE, per germline. The CDR3 region has the DNA TGTGCCAGCAGCGTAGCTGGGGCGAGGGAGGGGTATGAAAAACTGTTTTTT. Protein sequence: CASSVAGAREGYEKLFF.